This T cell receptor (delta chain) was obtained from a study of gamma-delta chains in newborns, infants, children (dated by TCRdb to between 2017 and 2020). With regard to the full study: According to the study title, microbial exposure causes polyclonal expansion of innate gammadelta T cells right after birth. How innate gammadelta T cell populations in human newborns were shaped by microbial exposure immediately after birth was investigated in the study.

These reads were obtained on an Illumina MiSeq. Via CATT, TCRdb reprocessed the public reads, and rows with identical DNA were then joined. The sample table holds over a thousand delta-chain clones, of which around 8% were seen once. The ten largest clones add up to 20% to 25% of the sample. Notes on this clone: Which antigen it targets is not known. The amino acid sequence in TCRdb belongs to a much larger clone and departs from this DNA's translation at residue 11, likely a sequencing read error; the sequence shown is translated from the DNA.

The CDR3 runs 15 amino acids, cysteine and phenylalanine included. Solely the CDR3 DNA is kept, with 45 bases framed from the first base. Looking up the germline V gene yields CDR1 GEAIGNYY and CDR2 EKD. This receptor was identified in a child who was a newborn, infant or young child, either healthy, febrile or measles-vaccinated (not recorded which). Here the chain combines TRDV2 and TRDJ1; a weak D assignment points to TRDD3 (6 bases agree). Sequences were obtained from blood. The CDR3 corresponds to CACVGLDTGTNKLIF. The sequenced DNA: TGTGCCTGTGTAGGGTTGGATACTGGCACCAATAAACTCATCTTT.